These 3 T cell receptor beta chains originate from one sample sequenced in a study of shared clonotypes between healthy human individuals. Only in-frame clones appear in the TCRdb table, and some are missing; sequencing was by immunoSEQ multiplex PCR. Of roughly 490,000 clones in the sample, approximately 80% were seen once. The sample comprised PBMCs. The receptors derive from a middle-aged woman in good health. Some clones in this sample may be carry-over from other donors' samples.

This clone was found once. Distinct nucleotide sequences in the sample also encode this CDR3. CDR3 protein: CASSFSSGSYEQYF. CDR3 nucleotides: TGTGCCAGCAGCTTCTCTAGCGGGAGCTACGAGCAGTACTTC. V and J are TRBV7-8 and TRBJ2-7; TRBD2 matches at 10 bases. The CDR3 covers 14 residues. The germline gives CDR1 SGHVS, CDR2 FQNEAQ. With 3 bases clipped from V and 3 bases from J, the junction kept 2 bases outside the gene matches.

About this clone itself: This sample includes further DNA sequences coding for the same CDR3. V usage is TRBV7-2 and J usage is TRBJ1-1; no definite D call. V gave up 5 bases and J gave up 11 bases, with 15 bases separating them. This CDR3 is built from 12 residues. CDR1 SGHTA and CDR2 FQGNSA come from the germline V gene. The CDR3 nucleotides are TGTGCCAGCAGCCCGGACTCCGATGAGGCTTTCTTT. It codes for CASSPDSDEAFF.

The gene calls are TRBV6-1 and TRBJ1-2; 8 positions match TRBD1. Germline lookup yields CDR1 MNHNS and CDR2 SASEGT. This CDR3 comprises 14 residues. V lost 3 bases to trimming and J lost 3 bases; unmatched junction nucleotides: 3. For the CDR3, the DNA is TGTGCCAGCAGTGATTACAGGGGGGACTATGGCTACACCTTC. Amino acid sequence: CASSDYRGDYGYTF.